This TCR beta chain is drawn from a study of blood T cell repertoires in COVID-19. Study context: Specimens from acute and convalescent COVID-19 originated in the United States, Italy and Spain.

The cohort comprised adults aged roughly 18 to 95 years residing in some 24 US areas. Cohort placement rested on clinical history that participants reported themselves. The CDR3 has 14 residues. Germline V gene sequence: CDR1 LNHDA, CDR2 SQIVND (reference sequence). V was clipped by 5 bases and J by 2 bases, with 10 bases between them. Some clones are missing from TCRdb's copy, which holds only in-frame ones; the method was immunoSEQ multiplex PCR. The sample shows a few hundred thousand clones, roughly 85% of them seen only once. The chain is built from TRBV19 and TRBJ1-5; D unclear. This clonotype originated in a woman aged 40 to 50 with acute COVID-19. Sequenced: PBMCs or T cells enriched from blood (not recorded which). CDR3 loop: CASSRQRGNQPQHF. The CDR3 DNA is TGTGCCAGTAGTCGTCAGAGGGGCAATCAGCCCCAGCATTTT.